These 27 T cell receptor beta chains were all obtained from the same sample, sequenced in a study of PD-1 blockade in classical Hodgkin lymphoma. All patients experienced relapse after autologous stem cell transplantation, and brentuximab vedotin exposure was variable. The protocol was immunoSEQ multiplex PCR, while the TCRdb copy is restricted to in-frame clones and leaves out a portion. Among about 98,000 clones, roughly four fifths were seen once, and the ten largest hold about 15%. Sequenced here: peripheral blood mononuclear cells (PBMCs), sampled before the second cycle of nivolumab. Receptors originate from a human donor with classical Hodgkin lymphoma.

This chain joins TRBV5-1 and TRBJ1-2; D not certain. Germline V CDR1 and CDR2: SGHRS, YFSETQ. Trimming pared 0 bases from V and 5 bases from J, leaving 17 bases between. There are 16 residues in the CDR3. CDR3 in amino acids: CASSLGFSQFGYGYTF. The CDR3 DNA sequence: TGCGCCAGCAGCTTGGGATTTTCCCAGTTCGGGTATGGCTACACCTTC. The full variable domain, in which reference TRBV5-1 and TRBJ1-2 provide the parts outside the CDR3, is KAGVTQTPRYLIKTRGQQVTLSCSPISGHRSVSWYQQTPGQGLQFLFEYFSETQRNKGNFPGRFSGRQFSNSRSEMNVSTLELGDSALYLCASSLGFSQFGYGYTFGSGTRLTVV.

Here the CDR3 reads CASSPTGGLYEQYF. In DNA, the CDR3 is TGTGCCAGCTCACCAACAGGGGGCCTGTACGAGCAGTACTTC. The rearrangement links TRBV18 to TRBJ2-7, with 9 bases aligning to TRBD1. Germline loops: CDR1 KGHSH, CDR2 LQKENI. J lost 4 bases, V lost 2 bases, and 3 bases had no gene match. The length of the CDR3 is 14 residues.

This chain joins TRBV28 and TRBJ2-7; D may be TRBD1 (5 bases). V lost 5 bases, J lost 7 bases, and 18 bases lay in between. This CDR3 is built from 14 residues. Germline loops: CDR1 MDHEN, CDR2 SYDVKM. CDR3 protein: CASSPATAMGEQYF. The CDR3 region has the DNA TGTGCCAGCAGTCCCGCGACAGCGATGGGGGAGCAGTACTTC.

The rearrangement uses TRBV4-3 and TRBJ2-7; maybe TRBD1 (5 bases). Per germline, CDR1 LGHNA and CDR2 YSLEER. The CDR3 consists of 14 residues. Between the trimmed V and J ends, which lost 0 bases and 4 bases, there was a span of 10 bases. CDR3 region: CASSQDRRGYEQYF. In DNA, the CDR3 is TGCGCCAGCAGCCAAGATCGAAGGGGATACGAGCAGTACTTC.

The chain couples TRBV28 to TRBJ1-2; 7 bases are a match to TRBD1. After removal of 6 bases from V and 2 bases from J, the junction contained 12 bases not matched to a gene. The CDR3 extends over 16 amino acids. CDR1 is MDHEN, CDR2 SYDVKM, per germline. CDR3 nucleotides: TGTGCCAGCAGAACAAGACAGGGTAAAGGGAACTATGGCTACACCTTC. Protein product: CASRTRQGKGNYGYTF.

The rearrangement uses TRBV10-1 and TRBJ2-2; D is unresolved. This CDR3 has 14 amino acids. The V gene's germline CDR1 is WNHNN and CDR2 SYGVQD (reference sequence). With 0 bases removed from V and 3 bases from J, the gap between germline ends came to 5 bases. Here the CDR3 reads CASSESWYTGELFF. CDR3 bases: TGCGCCAGCAGTGAGTCGTGGTACACCGGGGAGCTGTTTTTT.

The chain has TRBV27 and TRBJ1-1; 8 nucleotides agree with TRBD1. Germline V CDR1 and CDR2: MNHEY, SMNVEV (reference sequence). The CDR3 has 16 residues. The ends lost 4 bases at V and 0 bases at J; junction bases unmatched: 7. The CDR3 region has the DNA TGTGCCAGCAGTTCCCCAGGGGGCGTACTGAACACTGAAGCTTTCTTT. It is translated as CASSSPGGVLNTEAFF.

The rearrangement uses TRBV2 and TRBJ2-7; 9 bases agree with TRBD1. CDR1 is SNHLY and CDR2 is FYNNEI in the germline V gene. V lost 6 bases and J lost 2; bases outside the gene matches: 8. The CDR3 runs to 15 residues. CDR3 DNA sequence: TGTGCCAGCAGAGCCGGGACAGGGTTGCCCTACGAGCAGTACTTC. Amino acid sequence: CASRAGTGLPYEQYF.

The rearrangement links TRBV2 to TRBJ1-3; D is possibly TRBD1 (6 bases). The germline gives CDR1 SNHLY, CDR2 FYNNEI. The V end was cut by 8 bases, the J end by 4 bases, with 12 bases between. The CDR3 runs to 13 residues. For the CDR3, the DNA is TGTGCCAGCGTTACAGGGTTGGGAAACACCATATATTTT. It is translated as CASVTGLGNTIYF.

This chain links TRBV27 with TRBJ2-7; TRBD2 matches 8 bases. The CDR3 contains 14 residues. The V gene end was trimmed by 4 bases and the J gene end by 0 bases; junction bases not matched to a gene: 2. Germline V gives CDR1 MNHEY, CDR2 SMNVEV (reference sequence). The CDR3 reads CASSWAGGSYEQYF. The CDR3 nucleotides read TGTGCCAGCAGTTGGGCGGGGGGCTCCTACGAGCAGTACTTC.

V is TRBV5-1 and J is TRBJ2-6; D not resolved. Germline values: CDR1 SGHRS, CDR2 YFSETQ. CDR3 length: 19 residues. V was trimmed by 1 base and J by 2 bases, leaving 19 bases between them. In DNA, the CDR3 is TGCGCCAGCAGCTTGCATGGCCTGAAGGTTCGACCTGGGGCCAACGTCCTGACTTTC. Its protein is CASSLHGLKVRPGANVLTF.

The rearrangement joins TRBV5-4 to TRBJ2-3, with TRBD2 matching 8 bases. The CDR3 is 16 residues long. Germline CDR1 SGHNT, CDR2 YYREEE (reference sequence). Trimming took 2 bases from V and 3 from J; bases not matched to a gene: 8. The CDR3 here is CASSFSGSATTDTQYF. In nucleotides, the CDR3 is TGTGCCAGCAGCTTCAGCGGGAGTGCTACAACAGATACGCAGTATTTT.

The rearrangement uses TRBV28 and TRBJ2-5; 12 nucleotides align to TRBD2. The junction had 9 bases not matched to a gene; V was cut back by 3 bases and J by 1 base. In germline, CDR1 is MDHEN, CDR2 SYDVKM. This CDR3 is built from 18 residues. The CDR3 loop is CASSFWASGRAPQETQYF. The CDR3 nucleotides are TGTGCCAGCAGTTTTTGGGCTAGCGGGAGGGCCCCCCAAGAGACCCAGTACTTC.

The genes are TRBV18 and TRBJ2-7, with D perhaps matching TRBD2 (5 bases). Per the germline V gene, CDR1 is KGHSH and CDR2 is LQKENI. V was cut by 3 bases and J by 2 bases, with 11 bases left in between. The CDR3 extends over 14 amino acids. CDR3 residues: CASSPGAVTYEQYF. Here the CDR3 DNA reads TGTGCCAGCTCACCGGGAGCTGTTACCTACGAGCAGTACTTC.

A few counts support this clone. The chain uses TRBV9 and TRBJ1-5; D gene ambiguous. This CDR3 has 14 residues. Per the germline V gene, CDR1 is SGDLS and CDR2 is YYNGEE. Trimming shortened V by 4 bases and J by 3 bases, and 11 bases separated the two germline ends. CDR3 loop: CASSPQATNQPQHF. CDR3 coding DNA: TGTGCCAGCAGCCCTCAGGCCACCAATCAGCCCCAGCATTTT.

This sequence joins TRBV7-2 and TRBJ1-1; 9 bases align to TRBD1. This CDR3 is built from 14 residues. Trimming took 4 bases from V and 7 from J; bases not matched to a gene: 7. From germline, CDR1 is SGHTA and CDR2 FQGNSA. The chain's CDR3 is CASSSTGGVGEAFF. CDR3 bases: TGTGCCAGCAGCTCCACAGGGGGCGTCGGTGAAGCTTTCTTT.

The rearrangement links TRBV5-8 to TRBJ2-1, with D maybe TRBD1 (5 bases). CDR3 length: 15 residues. V lost 5 bases and J 0 bases, leaving 12 bases between the germline ends. The germline V gene encodes CDR1 SGHTS and CDR2 YDEGEE. The chain's CDR3 is CASSPGSSSYNEQFF. DNA of the CDR3: TGTGCCAGCAGTCCAGGGTCGAGCTCCTACAATGAGCAGTTCTTC.

This clone has just a few counts. This chain links TRBV7-8 with TRBJ1-1; D is unresolved. The V end lost 5 bases, the J end lost 2 bases, and 12 bases lay between the germline ends. Germline assignment: CDR1 SGHVS and CDR2 FQNEAQ. CDR3 length: 14 residues. The CDR3 coding sequence is TGTGCCAGCAGCCCCCTCGGTGGAAACACTGAAGCTTTCTTT. Translation: CASSPLGGNTEAFF. Together with reference TRBV7-8 and TRBJ1-1, the CDR3 gives the full variable domain: GAGVSQSPRYKVAKRGQDVALRCDPISGHVSLFWYQQALGQGPEFLTYFQNEAQLDKSGLPSDRFFAERPEGSVSTLKIQRTQQEDSAVYLCASSPLGGNTEAFFGQGTRLTVV.

The chain employs TRBV9 and TRBJ2-3, with TRBD2 as a possible D gene (5 bases). CDR1 and CDR2 from the germline V gene are SGDLS and YYNGEE. V lost 0 bases and J 6 bases, leaving 20 bases between the germline ends. There are 17 residues in the CDR3. Written as DNA, the CDR3 is TGTGCCAGCAGCGTAGCTTCTAGAGGGCTAGAAGGTGATACGCAGTATTTT. Its protein product is CASSVASRGLEGDTQYF.

The V call is TRBV11-1, the J call TRBJ1-1; D uncertain. The germline V gene has CDR1 SGHAT and CDR2 FQDESV (reference sequence). This CDR3 region has 15 residues. V was cut by 0 bases and J by 0 bases, with 8 bases left in between. The CDR3 here is CASSLARELNTEAFF. DNA of the CDR3: TGTGCCAGCAGCTTAGCGAGGGAGCTGAACACTGAAGCTTTCTTT.

V gene TRBV5-1 combines with J gene TRBJ2-5, with TRBD2 matching over 10 bases. Germline CDR1 reads SGHRS; CDR2 reads YFSETQ. The CDR3 is made up of 17 amino acids. After removal of 4 bases from V and 2 bases from J, the junction contained 11 bases not matched to a gene. The CDR3 region is CASSAGVAGGTQETQYF. The CDR3 DNA is TGCGCCAGCAGCGCGGGGGTAGCGGGAGGTACGCAAGAGACCCAGTACTTC. Filled out from reference TRBV5-1 and TRBJ2-5, the complete variable domain reads KAGVTQTPRYLIKTRGQQVTLSCSPISGHRSVSWYQQTPGQGLQFLFEYFSETQRNKGNFPGRFSGRQFSNSRSEMNVSTLELGDSALYLCASSAGVAGGTQETQYFGPGTRLLVL.

The chain employs TRBV19 and TRBJ2-2; D not resolved. Trimming took off 6 bases at V and 2 bases at J, with 7 bases between the two ends. Germline CDR1 reads LNHDA; CDR2 reads SQIVND (reference sequence). The CDR3 spans 13 residues. The CDR3 protein is CASSNPNTGELFF. CDR3 nucleotides: TGTGCCAGTAGCAACCCTAACACCGGGGAGCTGTTTTTT.

The V call is TRBV5-1, the J call TRBJ1-2, with a possible D match to TRBD1 (6 bases). Germline CDR1 reads SGHRS; CDR2 reads YFSETQ. CDR3 size: 13 residues. The germline V and J ends were trimmed by 4 bases and 5 bases, with 12 bases remaining between them. CDR3 DNA: TGCGCCAGCAGCCTCGGACAGCCTTATGGCTACACCTTC. Translation gives CASSLGQPYGYTF.

The chain links TRBV25-1 to TRBJ2-1; TRBD1 agrees at 11 bases. The V gene end was trimmed by 3 bases and the J gene end by 6 bases; junction bases not matched to a gene: 7. The germline CDR1 and CDR2 sequences are MGHDK and SYGVNS. There are 16 residues in the CDR3. The CDR3 sequence: CASSERPGTGGNEQFF. CDR3 nucleotides: TGTGCCAGCAGTGAGCGGCCTGGGACAGGGGGCAATGAGCAGTTCTTC.

The chain joins TRBV30 to TRBJ1-3, with no clear D. Germline lookup yields CDR1 GTSNPN and CDR2 SVGIG (reference sequence). The ends were cut back, 6 bases at V and 4 bases at J, with 13 bases in the middle. This CDR3 contains 13 residues. CDR3 loop: CACHGPSGNTIYF. CDR3 coding DNA: TGTGCCTGCCATGGACCCTCGGGAAACACCATATATTTT.

This sequence joins TRBV27 and TRBJ1-2; 9 positions agree with TRBD1. Germline values: CDR1 MNHEY, CDR2 SMNVEV (reference sequence). CDR3 length equals 15 residues. V lost 1 base, J lost 7 bases, and 7 bases stayed unmatched. The CDR3 coding sequence is TGTGCCAGCAGTTTATGGGGACAGGGCGGTAGTGGCTACACCTTC. Translated: CASSLWGQGGSGYTF.

This chain uses TRBV27 with TRBJ1-5, with D maybe TRBD1 (5 bases). Germline lookup yields CDR1 MNHEY and CDR2 SMNVEV (reference sequence). V lost 2 bases to trimming and J lost 7 bases, with 15 bases between them. The length of the CDR3 is 15 residues. The DNA for the CDR3 is TGTGCCAGCAGTTTAGGTTCGGGGGATGAGCAGCCCCAGCATTTT. This codes for CASSLGSGDEQPQHF.